The rows below give T cell receptor beta chains drawn from one sample of a study of T cell responses to AZD1222 COVID-19 vaccine. Profiling relied on immunoSEQ multiplex PCR, and the TCRdb table lists in-frame clones only, not all of them. The data contain 63,000 or so clones, around 86% of them singletons. This specimen was peripheral blood, taken on day 0 of AZD1222 vaccination. The receptors here all came from an adult in good health. The CDR3 runs from the conserved cysteine through the conserved F or W. Fields, in order: V gene, J gene, clone size, D gene, CDR3 DNA, CDR3 protein. D genes are given only for firm matches. Clone sizes are given selectively: once, few, many, or a class where the clone is expanded.

>TRBV18|TRBJ1-4|NA|TRBD1
TGTGCCAGCTCACCACCGCACGACAGGGGCCGCGAAAAACTGTTTTTT
CASSPPHDRGREKLFF
>TRBV7-2|TRBJ1-1|NA|NA
TGTGCCACCCGTGGGGGTTTCACTGAAGCTTTCTTT
CATRGGFTEAFF
>TRBV4-1|TRBJ2-3|NA|NA
TGCGCCAGCAGCCAAGATCCCCCATATACGCAGTATTTT
CASSQDPPYTQYF
>TRBV28|TRBJ1-2|NA|NA
TGTGCCAGCAGTCCAATAACAGAGTTCTATGGCTACACCTTC
CASSPITEFYGYTF
>TRBV28|TRBJ2-5|few|NA
TGTGCCAGCAGTTTTTTAGAGACCCAGTACTTC
CASSFLETQYF
>TRBV11-2|TRBJ2-1|NA|NA
TGTGCCAGCAGCTTAGAAAGGTTGAGGGTGGACAATGAGCAGTTCTTC
CASSLERLRVDNEQFF
>TRBV5-1|TRBJ2-7|NA|NA
TGCGCCAGCAGCAGGGGGTGGGCAGGGAATATCTACGAGCAGTACTTC
CASSRGWAGNIYEQYF
>TRBV7-8|TRBJ2-3|NA|NA
TGTGCCAGCAGCTTAAGTGAGGGTGGATTTAGCACAGATACGCAGTATTTT
CASSLSEGGFSTDTQYF
>TRBV15|TRBJ1-2|NA|TRBD1
TGTGCCACCAGCAGAGAGACAGGGAGGGTCAATGGCTACACCTTC
CATSRETGRVNGYTF
>TRBV5-1|TRBJ1-4|NA|NA
TGCGCCAGCAGCTTTGGAACTAATGAAAAACTGTTTTTT
CASSFGTNEKLFF
>TRBV5-6|TRBJ1-1|NA|TRBD1
TGTGCCAGCCAGCCTCAGGCAGGGGGCGGTAGGGCTTTCTTT
CASQPQAGGGRAFF
>TRBV7-2|TRBJ1-2|NA|NA
TGTGCCAGCAGCTTAGGGACAGTTAACTATGGCTACACCTTC
CASSLGTVNYGYTF
>TRBV19|TRBJ1-1|NA|NA
TGTGCCAGTAGTATAGGGGGAACATGGGACACTGAAGCTTTCTTT
CASSIGGTWDTEAFF
>TRBV5-4|TRBJ2-3|NA|TRBD1
TGTGCCAGCAGCGCGGACAGGGGGGCAGATACGCAGTATTTT
CASSADRGADTQYF
>TRBV20-1|TRBJ1-1|NA|NA
TGCAGTGCTAGAGATACCCCCCAGAGGATCTTT
CSARDTPQRIF
>TRBV2|TRBJ1-5|NA|TRBD1
TGTGCCAGCAGTGAACAGGGGGCGCAAGGTCAGCCCCAGCATTTT
CASSEQGAQGQPQHF
>TRBV27|TRBJ2-3|NA|TRBD1
TGTGCCAGCAGTTTACTCCGGGACAGGGGCGAAGATACGCAGTATTTT
CASSLLRDRGEDTQYF
>TRBV29-1|TRBJ2-3|once|TRBD2
TGCAGCGTTGCGGCGGGGGGGACCACAGATACGCAGTATTTT
CSVAAGGTTDTQYF
>TRBV7-3|TRBJ1-1|NA|NA
TGTGCCAGCAGATTAGGGATGAACACTGAAGCTTTCTTT
CASRLGMNTEAFF
>TRBV19|TRBJ1-6|NA|TRBD1
TGTGCCAGTAGTCAGGGACAGGGATATTCACCCCTCCACTTT
CASSQGQGYSPLHF
>TRBV7-2|TRBJ2-7|NA|NA
TGTGCCAGCAGCCGGGACGGAAGCTCCTACGAGCAGTACTTC
CASSRDGSSYEQYF
>TRBV4-1|TRBJ1-1|NA|NA
TGCGCCAGCAGCCAAGTGGGGGCGAAGACTGAAGCTTTCTTT
CASSQVGAKTEAFF
>TRBV15|TRBJ1-5|NA|NA
TGTGCCACCAGCACTGGGGGAGGCAGCAATCAGCCCCAGCATTTT
CATSTGGGSNQPQHF
>TRBV29-1|TRBJ2-3|NA|TRBD1
TGCAGCGTACAGGGGACCACAGATACGCAGTATTTT
CSVQGTTDTQYF
>TRBV5-6|TRBJ2-2|NA|NA
TGTGCCAGCAGCTTACCAGGCGGGGAGCTGTTTTTT
CASSLPGGELFF
>TRBV14|TRBJ1-2|NA|NA
TGTGCCAGCAGCCAAGATCTCGTCATTCAGGAGGGTGCGTACACCTTC
CASSQDLVIQEGAYTF
>TRBV15|TRBJ1-5|once|NA
TGTGCCACCAGCGCTCAGACATCACAGCCCCAGCATTTT
CATSAQTSQPQHF
>TRBV5-1|TRBJ1-6|NA|NA
TGCGCCAGCAGCTTGGAAGCAGGTTCACCCCTCCACTTT
CASSLEAGSPLHF
>TRBV27|TRBJ1-3|NA|TRBD1
TGTGCCAGCAAGAACACAGGGGGCCTAGGAAACACCATATATTTT
CASKNTGGLGNTIYF
>TRBV2|TRBJ1-1|NA|NA
TGTGCCAGCTTAAGGGAGGTCGGCACTGAAGCTTTCTTT
CASLREVGTEAFF
>TRBV7-6|TRBJ2-7|NA|NA
TGTGCCAGCAGCCCTCAGGTTGCCGGTTCCTACGAGCAGTACTTC
CASSPQVAGSYEQYF
>TRBV6-6|TRBJ1-5|NA|TRBD1
TGTGCCAGCAGTTACTCGGAGACAGGGACGGCTCAGCCCCAGCATTTT
CASSYSETGTAQPQHF
>TRBV29-1|TRBJ1-1|NA|TRBD1
TGCAGCGTTTCCACAGGGGGGGCCACTGAAGCTTTCTTT
CSVSTGGATEAFF
>TRBV5-1|TRBJ2-7|few|NA
TGCGCCAGCAGCTTGGTCGTGGGTCCCTACGAGCAGTACTTC
CASSLVVGPYEQYF
>TRBV14|TRBJ1-3|NA|NA
TGTGCCAGCAGCCCCACGGGGAGGGCTGGAAACACCATATATTTT
CASSPTGRAGNTIYF
>TRBV11-2|TRBJ1-1|NA|NA
TGTGCCAGCAGCTTAGCGGGTATGAACACTGAAGCTTTCTTT
CASSLAGMNTEAFF
>TRBV5-1|TRBJ1-6|NA|NA
TGCGCCAGCAGCTCGGGAGACCCCGATTCACCCCTCCACTTT
CASSSGDPDSPLHF
>TRBV28|TRBJ2-7|few|TRBD1
TGTGCCAGCAGTTTAAGGGACAGTCCCTACGAGCAGTACTTC
CASSLRDSPYEQYF
>TRBV7-6|TRBJ2-4|NA|NA
TGTGCCAGCAGCGCGCCGGGGACGAACATTCAGTACTTC
CASSAPGTNIQYF
>TRBV6-5|TRBJ2-7|NA|NA
TGTGCCAGCAGGGTGCCCGCTTCAGGGAATAAGCAGTACTTC
CASRVPASGNKQYF
>TRBV5-6|TRBJ1-5|NA|NA
TGTGCCAGCAGCTGGCGAGACAGACTTAATCAGCCCCAGCATTTT
CASSWRDRLNQPQHF
>TRBV6-1|TRBJ1-5|once|TRBD1
TGTGCCAGCAGTGGTGGCCCGGGACAGGGTAGTCAGCCCCAGCATTTT
CASSGGPGQGSQPQHF
>TRBV25-1|TRBJ1-6|NA|TRBD1
TGTGCCAGCAGTGGCCCAGGACAGGGGAATTCACCCCTCCACTTT
CASSGPGQGNSPLHF
>TRBV29-1|TRBJ1-2|NA|NA
TGCAGCGTTGAAGCAAGTAGGGCCGGCTATGGCTACACCTTC
CSVEASRAGYGYTF
>TRBV11-2|TRBJ2-7|NA|TRBD1
TGTGCCAGCAGCTTACAAAGGACAGGGAGCTACGAGCAGTACTTC
CASSLQRTGSYEQYF
>TRBV6-5|TRBJ1-3|NA|NA
TGTGCCAGCAGTTCCAAGAAAGTGGGCGACGGAAACACCATATATTTT
CASSSKKVGDGNTIYF
>TRBV12-3/TRBV12-4|TRBJ1-2|NA|TRBD1
TGTGCCAGCAGAGACCTCAGGGGGGGCGGCTACACCTTC
CASRDLRGGGYTF